One sample yielded the 21 T cell receptor beta chains listed below, sequenced in a study of cytomegalovirus exposure and HLA in healthy donors. PCR amplification relied on 60 Vbeta primers (plus 13 Jbeta primers). Profiled with immunoSEQ multiplex PCR; TCRdb holds only in-frame clones, not every one. The sample includes 99,000 or so clones, roughly three quarters of them seen just once. The sequenced material came from PBMCs. All receptors derive from a male donor in good health and CMV-seropositive.

This clone has a single count. The V and J genes are TRBV5-4 and TRBJ1-6; tentatively, D is TRBD1 (5 bases). The germline V gene has CDR1 SGHNT and CDR2 YYREEE (reference sequence). This CDR3 has 14 amino acids. The V and J ends lost 3 bases and 10 bases respectively, with 14 bases between them. CDR3 coding DNA: TGTGCCAGCAGCTCGGACCAGGGTATGTCACCCCTCCACTTT. This codes for CASSSDQGMSPLHF.

V gene TRBV6-5 combines with J gene TRBJ2-4, with TRBD1 matching 8 bases. The CDR3 spans 15 residues. The junction had 11 bases not matched to a gene; V was cut back by 6 bases and J by 7 bases. CDR1 and CDR2 from the germline V gene are MNHEY and SVGAGI. The CDR3 region is CASSPPGGAGNIQYF. The CDR3, as DNA: TGTGCCAGCAGCCCGCCAGGGGGCGCCGGGAACATTCAGTACTTC.

The chain joins TRBV27 to TRBJ1-2, with TRBD1 as a possible D gene (5 bases). Trimming stripped 7 bases from V and 4 bases from J, with 13 bases between. The CDR3 has 13 amino acids. Germline values: CDR1 MNHEY, CDR2 SMNVEV (reference sequence). CDR3 DNA: TGTGCCAGCACGTGGGGGGAGGGCTATGGCTACACCTTC. Translating gives CASTWGEGYGYTF.

CDR3 sequence (DNA): TGTGCCAGCAGGGCGGGACTTAACTATGGCTACACCTTC. Protein: CASRAGLNYGYTF. This chain links TRBV6-6 with TRBJ1-2; maybe TRBD1 (5 bases). The CDR3 is made up of 13 amino acids. The ends were cut back, 6 bases at V and 1 base at J, with 9 bases in the middle. Germline CDR1 and CDR2: MNHNY and SVGAGI (reference sequence).

The chain combines TRBV10-3 with TRBJ2-1; 11 bases align to TRBD2. CDR1 and CDR2 from the germline V gene are ENHRY and SYGVKD. Trimming took 3 bases from V and 2 from J; bases not matched to a gene: 6. CDR3 length: 17 amino acids. In nucleotides, the CDR3 is TGTGCCATCAGTGAAGTGACTAGCGGGGTTACCTACAATGAGCAGTTCTTC. Its translation: CAISEVTSGVTYNEQFF.

The V gene is TRBV5-6, the J gene TRBJ2-5; 8 bases fit TRBD2. Germline CDR1 is SGHDT and CDR2 is YYEEEE. The V gene end was trimmed by 1 base and the J gene end by 5 bases; junction bases not matched to a gene: 4. The length of the CDR3 is 14 residues. Here the CDR3 reads CASSLRRGGETQYF. CDR3 bases: TGTGCCAGCAGCTTGCGCCGGGGGGGGGAGACCCAGTACTTC.

This clone was recorded only once. One end of the junction varies from germline; a read error may be responsible. The chain carries TRBV7-7 and TRBJ2-3; a possible D gene is TRBD2 (5 bases). The CDR3 consists of 15 residues. CDR1 SSHAT and CDR2 FNYEAQ come from the germline V gene (reference sequence). The CDR3 coding sequence is TGTGCTAGCAGCCGAGCGAGGACTGGCACAGATACGCAGTATTTT. This gives the protein CASSRARTGTDTQYF.

The J gene is TRBJ2-7, the V gene TRBV12-5; maybe TRBD2 (7 bases). This CDR3 is built from 13 residues. V shed 4 bases and J shed 7 bases, with 14 bases lying between them. The germline gives CDR1 LGHNT, CDR2 FRNRAP. In DNA form, the CDR3 reads TGTGCTAGTGGTTGGGGGGGGGCGGGGGAGCAGTACTTC. Protein product: CASGWGGAGEQYF.

CDR3 coding DNA: TGTGCCAGCAGCTTGGCCGCGGGGAACACTGAAGCTTTCTTT. Translation gives CASSLAAGNTEAFF. The V call is TRBV5-6, the J call TRBJ1-1; D not resolved. There are 14 residues in the CDR3. Germline loops: CDR1 SGHDT, CDR2 YYEEEE. The germline V and J ends were trimmed by 0 bases and 1 base, with 7 bases remaining between them.

This clone was seen a few times. This sequence joins TRBV7-2 and TRBJ2-7; 7 positions agree with TRBD1. Germline V gene sequence: CDR1 SGHTA, CDR2 FQGNSA. The CDR3 has 14 amino acids. V trimming: 7 bases; J trimming: 5 bases; junction bases outside the gene matches: 11. The CDR3 loop reads CASTLTGFIDEQYF. CDR3 coding DNA: TGTGCCAGCACCCTGACAGGGTTCATCGACGAGCAGTACTTC.

The V call is TRBV5-1, the J call TRBJ2-7; 10 bases are a match to TRBD1. Trimming at V came to 3 bases and at J to 3 bases, leaving 3 bases not matched to a gene. Germline CDR1 reads SGHRS; CDR2 reads YFSETQ. The CDR3 is made up of 14 amino acids. The CDR3 reads CASSSGTGVYEQYF. The CDR3 DNA reads TGCGCCAGCAGCTCCGGGACAGGGGTCTACGAGCAGTACTTC.

V usage is TRBV7-6 and J usage is TRBJ2-2, with D possibly TRBD1 on 6 matching bases. Germline CDR1 and CDR2: SGHVS and FNYEAQ. The CDR3 extends over 14 amino acids. Trimming removed 5 bases from V and 0 bases from J, with 7 bases in between. CDR3: CASSRTANTGELFF. CDR3 sequence (DNA): TGTGCCAGCAGCCGGACAGCGAACACCGGGGAGCTGTTTTTT.

The rearrangement links TRBV7-6 to TRBJ2-7, with 7 bases that match TRBD1. CDR1 and CDR2 (germline): SGHVS, FNYEAQ. Trimming took 3 bases from V and 0 from J; bases not matched to a gene: 17. This CDR3 is 19 amino acids long. The CDR3 bases are TGTGCCAGCAGCTTGGGCTCCGGGACAGAAACTTCGAGCTCCTACGAGCAGTACTTC. It specifies CASSLGSGTETSSSYEQYF.

The rearrangement joins TRBV7-2 to TRBJ2-3, with D possibly TRBD2 on 5 matching bases. The CDR3 loop spans 14 amino acids. Trimming took 3 bases from V and 5 from J, leaving 12 bases between them. Germline V CDR1 and CDR2: SGHTA, FQGNSA. CDR3 nucleotide sequence: TGTGCCAGCAGCTTTTCACCCGGGGTAGATACGCAGTATTTT. Translated: CASSFSPGVDTQYF.

V gene TRBV6-1 combines with J gene TRBJ2-5; tentative D call: TRBD1 (6 bases). V was shortened by 2 bases and J by 5 bases, with 21 bases between the two germline ends. This CDR3 is built from 17 residues. Germline CDR1 MNHNS, CDR2 SASEGT. The CDR3: CASSELDSAEAWETQYF. The CDR3 region has the DNA TGTGCCAGCAGTGAACTGGACAGTGCCGAGGCGTGGGAGACCCAGTACTTC.

V is TRBV6-1 and J is TRBJ2-7; no clear D. The CDR3 contains 10 residues. Germline-derived CDR1 and CDR2 are MNHNS and SASEGT. Trimming removed 7 bases at V and 3 bases at J, with 4 bases between. CDR3 DNA sequence: TGTGCCAGCACAGACTACGAGCAGTACTTC. Residues: CASTDYEQYF.

The genes are TRBV28 and TRBJ1-2; 8 bases align to TRBD1. This CDR3 is 14 amino acids long. Per the germline V gene, CDR1 is MDHEN and CDR2 is SYDVKM. J gave up 7 bases and V 6 bases, and 10 bases lay outside the gene matches. The CDR3 sequence is CASSSGQGPSGYTF. Written as DNA, the CDR3 is TGTGCCAGCAGCTCCGGACAGGGACCTTCTGGCTACACCTTC.

J is TRBJ1-5 and V is TRBV6-5; 9 bases are a match to TRBD1. CDR1 is MNHEY and CDR2 is SVGAGI in the germline V gene. This CDR3 has 15 amino acids. The V gene end was trimmed by 6 bases and the J gene end by 7 bases; junction bases not matched to a gene: 10. CDR3 sequence (DNA): TGTGCCAGCAGAACACAGGGGGCAGCGAAACAGCCCCAGCATTTT. It is translated as CASRTQGAAKQPQHF.

This clone was recorded once. One end of the junction fails to match germline, which may point to a read error. V gene TRBV7-7 combines with J gene TRBJ2-7; 10 positions match TRBD1. Germline loops: CDR1 SSHAT, CDR2 FNYEAQ (reference sequence). The CDR3 runs to 15 residues. The DNA for the CDR3 is TGTGCTAGCAGCTTAGGGACAGGGGATTTCTACGAGCAGTACTTC. Protein product: CASSLGTGDFYEQYF. The whole variable domain, remainder taken from reference TRBV7-7 and TRBJ2-7, is GAGVSQSPRYKVTKRGQDVTLRCDPISSHATLYWYQQALGQGPEFLTYFNYEAQPDKSGLPSDRFSAERPEGSISTLTIQRTEQRDSAMYRCASSLGTGDFYEQYFGPGTRLTVT.

The genes are TRBV4-1 and TRBJ2-7, with 7 positions matching TRBD2. The CDR3 is 15 amino acids. From germline, CDR1 is MGHRA and CDR2 YSYEKL. The junction had 7 bases not matched to a gene; V was cut back by 1 base and J by 4 bases. Here the CDR3 reads CASSQVLGGGYEQYF. The CDR3 coding sequence is TGCGCCAGCAGCCAAGTGCTGGGCGGGGGTTACGAGCAGTACTTC.

The V gene is TRBV5-4, the J gene TRBJ1-6; D is uncertain. The CDR3 contains 11 residues. CDR1 and CDR2 from the germline V gene are SGHNT and YYREEE (reference sequence). This chain's CDR3 is CAWQDNSPLHF. CDR3 in DNA: TGTGCATGGCAGGATAATTCACCCCTCCACTTT.